The T cell receptor beta chain described here comes from a study of memory CD4+ T cells and cytomegalovirus serostatus. Assay used: immunoSEQ multiplex PCR; TCRdb lists only in-frame clones, some missing. Seen here are 60,000 to 70,000 clones, around 76% observed once, and the top ten hold 4% to 5.5%. Single viable CD3+CD4+CD8-CD45RO+ cells were sorted as the memory CD4+ T cells. Trimming left V 2 bases short and J 3 bases short, with 11 bases between. The CDR3 runs 14 residues. Germline V gene sequence: CDR1 GTSNPN, CDR2 SVGIG (reference sequence). The sample comprised memory CD4+ T cells from blood. The source of this sequence is an adult in good health and CMV-seropositive. The rearrangement joins TRBV30 to TRBJ1-3; D uncertain. CDR3 coding DNA: TGTGCCTGGAGTAAAGTCGCAGTTGGAAACACCATATATTTT. Its protein product is CAWSKVAVGNTIYF.